A single sample is the source of the 25 T cell receptor beta chains below, sequenced in a study of cytomegalovirus exposure and HLA in healthy donors. The PCR contained 60 Vbeta and 13 Jbeta primers. Method: immunoSEQ multiplex PCR; TCRdb's copy keeps in-frame clones and lacks some. Here the sample spans around 78,000 clones, around 70% being singletons. Sequencing was performed on PBMCs. These receptors were collected from a woman aged 40-49 years in good health and CMV-seropositive.

V gene TRBV5-1 combines with J gene TRBJ2-5; 9 bases match TRBD1. Germline-derived CDR1 and CDR2 are SGHRS and YFSETQ. The CDR3 length is 16 residues. The ends lost 3 bases at V and 5 bases at J; junction bases unmatched: 11. The DNA of the CDR3 is TGCGCCAGCAGCTCCGCCTCGGACAGGGGAGATGAGACCCAGTACTTC. Translating it yields CASSSASDRGDETQYF.

The J gene is TRBJ1-5, the V gene TRBV7-9; 9 bases line up with TRBD1. CDR3 length equals 18 residues. Trimming cost V 1 base and J 3 bases; bases outside gene matches: 10. Germline CDR1 is SEHNR and CDR2 is FQNEAQ (reference sequence). This CDR3 reads CASSLGSGQGIVNQPQHF. The CDR3, as DNA: TGTGCCAGCAGCTTAGGGTCGGGACAGGGAATCGTCAATCAGCCCCAGCATTTT. Looking up the rest from reference TRBV7-9 and TRBJ1-5 gives the full variable domain: DTGVSQNPRHKITKRGQNVTFRCDPISEHNRLYWYRQTLGQGPEFLTYFQNEAQLEKSRLLSDRFSAERPKGSFSTLEIQRTEQGDSAMYLCASSLGSGQGIVNQPQHFGDGTRLSIL.

This clone has more than one count but fewer than ten. The gene calls are TRBV5-6 and TRBJ1-1, with 8 nucleotides matching TRBD1. The CDR3 has 13 residues. V gave up 1 base and J gave up 9 bases; unmatched junction bases: 5. CDR1 and CDR2 (germline): SGHDT, YYEEEE. CDR3 amino acids: CASSLLQGDKAFF. CDR3 in DNA: TGTGCCAGCAGCTTGTTACAGGGGGATAAAGCTTTCTTT.

To note about this clone: Additional DNA sequences in this sample encode the identical CDR3. This rearrangement joins TRBV2 to TRBJ2-5; 8 nucleotides match TRBD1. With V trimmed by 4 bases and J by 5 bases, 6 bases remained unmatched. Germline CDR1 reads SNHLY; CDR2 reads FYNNEI. The CDR3 runs to 14 residues. CDR3 DNA: TGTGCCAGCAGTGGACAGGGGACTTTGGAGACCCAGTACTTC. Translation: CASSGQGTLETQYF. The whole variable domain, filled in from reference TRBV2 and TRBJ2-5, reads EPEVTQTPSHQVTQMGQEVILRCVPISNHLYFYWYRQILGQKVEFLVSFYNNEISEKSEIFDDQFSVERPDGSNFTLKIRSTKLEDSAMYFCASSGQGTLETQYFGPGTRLLVL.

This chain uses TRBV6-1 with TRBJ2-7, with 9 bases matching TRBD1. CDR3 length: 15 residues. In germline, CDR1 is MNHNS, CDR2 SASEGT. Trimming at V came to 4 bases and at J to 1 base, leaving 5 bases not matched to a gene. The CDR3 nucleotides read TGTGCCAGCAGTGGAGGGACAGGGACGTCCTACGAGCAGTACTTC. It encodes CASSGGTGTSYEQYF.

This chain links TRBV6-5 with TRBJ2-2; D is possibly TRBD1 (5 bases). CDR1 and CDR2 (germline): MNHEY, SVGAGI. This CDR3 is built from 14 residues. Trimming removed 6 bases at V and 0 bases at J, with 8 bases between. The CDR3 DNA reads as TGTGCCAGCAGGCGACAGTCGAACACCGGGGAGCTGTTTTTT. The encoded protein is CASRRQSNTGELFF.

This chain joins TRBV29-1 and TRBJ2-7, with TRBD1 identical over 10 bases. This CDR3 contains 14 residues. CDR1 is SQVTM, CDR2 ANQGSEA, per germline. The V and J ends lost 4 bases and 2 bases, in that order; junction bases with no gene match: 5. The CDR3 bases are TGCAGCGTTGTAAGACAGGGGGCCACCTACGAGCAGTACTTC. Amino acids: CSVVRQGATYEQYF.

Turning to this clone: At one end, the junction sequence differs from germline, possibly due to a read error. V is TRBV7-9 and J is TRBJ2-7; 8 bases match TRBD1. Germline V gene data show CDR1 as SEHNR and CDR2 as FQNEAQ (reference sequence). This CDR3 region has 12 residues. CDR3: CASSERQGFMHF. In DNA, the CDR3 is TGTGCCAGCAGCGAAAGACAGGGGTTCATGCACTTC.

The rearrangement links TRBV25-1 to TRBJ2-1; 11 bases map to TRBD2. From germline, CDR1 is MGHDK and CDR2 SYGVNS. The CDR3 runs to 15 residues. Unmatched junction bases numbered 7, after V lost 2 bases and J lost 10 bases. CDR3 residues: CASSETSGSYREQFF. CDR3 nucleotide sequence: TGTGCCAGCAGTGAAACTAGCGGGAGTTATAGGGAGCAGTTCTTC.

In this sample, this clone turned up once. The chain couples TRBV5-1 to TRBJ1-1; 7 bases line up with TRBD1. This CDR3 is built from 15 residues. V shed 4 bases, J shed 4 bases, and the junction held 10 bases outside the gene matches. The germline V gene encodes CDR1 SGHRS and CDR2 YFSETQ. This CDR3 is CASSRAPGTATEAFF. In DNA form, the CDR3 reads TGCGCCAGCAGCCGGGCTCCCGGGACAGCCACTGAAGCTTTCTTT.

On this clone itself: Other DNA sequences from this sample encode an identical CDR3 as well. V is TRBV7-2 and J is TRBJ1-5; D remains unclear. Trimming stripped 1 base from V and 4 bases from J, with 5 bases between. CDR1 SGHTA and CDR2 FQGNSA come from the germline V gene. This CDR3 region has 13 residues. This CDR3 reads CASSLESNQPQHF. CDR3 nucleotides: TGTGCCAGCAGCTTAGAGAGTAATCAGCCCCAGCATTTT.

In DNA form, the CDR3 reads TGCGCCAGCAGCTTAATAGGGACAGCTAACTATGGCTACACCTTC. It translates to CASSLIGTANYGYTF. The chain uses TRBV5-1 and TRBJ1-2, with 7 positions matching TRBD1. Germline trimming cut 2 bases from V and 0 bases from J; bases unmatched to any gene: 4. The CDR3 spans 15 residues. Germline V gives CDR1 SGHRS, CDR2 YFSETQ.

The chain recombines TRBV28 with TRBJ2-7; possibly TRBD1 for D (6 bases). This CDR3 spans 14 amino acids. V was cut by 6 bases and J by 2 bases, with 14 bases left in between. CDR1 is MDHEN and CDR2 is SYDVKM in the germline V gene. CDR3 loop: CASSLDRSPYEQYF. The CDR3 DNA sequence: TGTGCCAGCAGCCTGGACAGATCCCCCTACGAGCAGTACTTC.

The CDR3: CASSQGLAGGPINEQFF. In nucleotides, the CDR3 is TGTGCCAGCAGCCAGGGACTAGCGGGAGGGCCTATAAATGAGCAGTTCTTC. The genes are TRBV7-9 and TRBJ2-1, with 16 bases that match TRBD2. V lost 5 bases and J lost 7; bases outside the gene matches: 8. Germline assignment: CDR1 SEHNR and CDR2 FQNEAQ (reference sequence). The CDR3 has 17 residues. The complete variable domain, with remaining parts taken from reference TRBV7-9 and TRBJ2-1, reads DTGVSQNPRHKITKRGQNVTFRCDPISEHNRLYWYRQTLGQGPEFLTYFQNEAQLEKSRLLSDRFSAERPKGSFSTLEIQRTEQGDSAMYLCASSQGLAGGPINEQFFGPGTRLTVL.

Written as DNA, the CDR3 is TGTGCCAGCAGCTTAGTACCAGGAAGCTCCTACGAGCAGTACTTC. This encodes CASSLVPGSSYEQYF. This chain joins TRBV7-2 and TRBJ2-7; D remains unclear. Looked up from germline, CDR1 is SGHTA and CDR2 is FQGNSA. The CDR3 spans 15 residues. The V end was cut by 1 base, the J end by 0 bases, with 10 bases between. Full variable domain (outside the CDR3, taken from reference TRBV7-2 and TRBJ2-7): GAGVSQSPSNKVTEKGKDVELRCDPISGHTALYWYRQSLGQGLEFLIYFQGNSAPDKSGLPSDRFSAERTGGSVSTLTIQRTQQEDSAVYLCASSLVPGSSYEQYFGPGTRLTVT.

On this clone itself: Other DNA sequences within the sample encode an identical CDR3. The rearrangement links TRBV6-5 to TRBJ1-2, with D possibly TRBD1 on 5 matching bases. V was clipped by 2 bases and J by 8 bases, with 9 bases between them. Germline V CDR1 and CDR2: MNHEY, SVGAGI. This CDR3 region has 12 residues. In nucleotides, the CDR3 is TGTGCCAGCAGTTACCAGGGAATAGGCTACACCTTC. Translation: CASSYQGIGYTF.

The gene calls are TRBV19 and TRBJ2-1; 11 positions agree with TRBD2. V lost 11 bases and J lost 6; bases outside the gene matches: 3. CDR1 LNHDA and CDR2 SQIVND come from the germline V gene (reference sequence). CDR3 size: 12 residues. The CDR3 region is CALGTSGNEQFF. The CDR3 region has the DNA TGTGCCTTAGGGACTAGCGGCAATGAGCAGTTCTTC.

The chain combines TRBV7-2 with TRBJ1-3; 8 bases align to TRBD1. With 4 bases clipped from V and 5 bases from J, the junction kept 7 bases outside the gene matches. The CDR3 extends over 15 amino acids. From germline, CDR1 is SGHTA and CDR2 FQGNSA. The CDR3: CASSWSDRGRNTIYF. CDR3 bases: TGTGCCAGCAGCTGGAGTGACAGGGGACGAAACACCATATATTTT.

This rearrangement joins TRBV2 to TRBJ1-1; D gene ambiguous. The V end was cut by 5 bases, the J end by 2 bases, with 15 bases between. The germline V gene encodes CDR1 SNHLY and CDR2 FYNNEI. CDR3 size: 15 residues. CDR3 DNA sequence: TGTGCCAGCAGTACCGGACTCCCCGGAAACACTGAAGCTTTCTTT. Translation gives CASSTGLPGNTEAFF.

Details on this clone: The junction departs from germline at one end; a sequencing error may be responsible. The chain uses TRBV7-9 and TRBJ2-7; perhaps TRBD2 as D (5 bases). Looked up from germline, CDR1 is SEHNR and CDR2 is FQNEAQ (reference sequence). The CDR3 covers 12 residues. DNA of the CDR3: TGTTCCAGCAGCTTAACGGGGAACGAGCAGTACTTC. It encodes CSSSLTGNEQYF.

V and J are TRBV13 and TRBJ1-1, with D unclear. CDR1 is PRHDT, CDR2 FYEKMQ, per germline (reference sequence). Trimming shortened V by 4 bases and J by 4 bases, and 10 bases separated the two germline ends. This CDR3 contains 13 residues. CDR3 nucleotides: TGTGCCAGCAGCTACCGGGATTTCACTGAAGCTTTCTTT. It yields the protein CASSYRDFTEAFF.

The chain carries TRBV27 and TRBJ2-7; 8 bases agree with TRBD2. V was clipped by 2 bases and J by 2 bases; unmatched bases: 8. Germline CDR1 and CDR2: MNHEY and SMNVEV (reference sequence). The CDR3 is 16 amino acids. The CDR3 DNA follows: TGTGCCAGCAGTTTAATCACTAGCGGTTTGCCCTACGAGCAGTACTTC. This gives the protein CASSLITSGLPYEQYF.

This clone was observed a single time. The chain carries TRBV5-1 and TRBJ1-2; D is perhaps TRBD1 (5 bases). The germline CDR1 and CDR2 sequences are SGHRS and YFSETQ. V shed 0 bases and J shed 4 bases, with 10 bases lying between them. This CDR3 has 14 amino acids. For the CDR3, the DNA is TGCGCCAGCAGCTTGGGACAGAAGACCTATGGCTACACCTTC. Translating gives CASSLGQKTYGYTF.

The chain has TRBV28 and TRBJ2-2; a possible D gene is TRBD2 (6 bases). This CDR3 spans 15 amino acids. Germline V gives CDR1 MDHEN, CDR2 SYDVKM. Trimming cost V 5 bases and J 4 bases, with 14 bases left between them. The CDR3 nucleotides are TGTGCCAGCAGTACCTTGGAGGGATTCACCGGGGAGCTGTTTTTT. Its translation is CASSTLEGFTGELFF.

V is TRBV13 and J is TRBJ2-7; 9 bases fit TRBD2. CDR1 is PRHDT and CDR2 is FYEKMQ in the germline V gene (reference sequence). V lost 5 bases and J lost 3; bases outside the gene matches: 17. CDR3 size: 18 residues. CDR3 nucleotide sequence: TGTGCCAGCAGCCCGAACCCGATTTTAGCGGGAGATCTCTACGAGCAGTACTTC. Amino acid sequence: CASSPNPILAGDLYEQYF.